This entry describes one TCR beta chain. This sample is part of a study of blood T cell repertoires in COVID-19. In the study overall: COVID-19 samples collected from the United States, Italy and Spain covered acute and convalescent phases.

The CDR3 totals 13 residues. CDR1 and CDR2 from the germline V gene are MNHEY and SMNVEV (reference sequence). V trimming: 8 bases; J trimming: 5 bases; junction bases outside the gene matches: 6. Assay: immunoSEQ multiplex PCR; the TCRdb copy retains only in-frame clones and omits some. The sample gives approximately 140,000 clones, 80% of which show up once; 13% is in the top ten. This receptor was obtained from a man aged 60-69 years with active or convalescent COVID-19. Sequenced sample: peripheral blood. The chain is built from TRBV27 and TRBJ2-1; 7 bases line up with TRBD1. CDR3 DNA: TGTGCCAGCCGTGGGGACAGTAACAATGAGCAGTTCTTC. Its protein is CASRGDSNNEQFF.